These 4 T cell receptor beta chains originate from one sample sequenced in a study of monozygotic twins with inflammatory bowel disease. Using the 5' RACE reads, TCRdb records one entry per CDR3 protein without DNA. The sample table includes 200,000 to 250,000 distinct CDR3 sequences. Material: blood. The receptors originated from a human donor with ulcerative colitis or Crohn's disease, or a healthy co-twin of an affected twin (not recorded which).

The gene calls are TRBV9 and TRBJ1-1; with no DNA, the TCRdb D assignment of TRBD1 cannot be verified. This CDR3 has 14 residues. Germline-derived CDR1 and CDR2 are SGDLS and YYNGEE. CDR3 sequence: CASSSGGTDTEAFF.

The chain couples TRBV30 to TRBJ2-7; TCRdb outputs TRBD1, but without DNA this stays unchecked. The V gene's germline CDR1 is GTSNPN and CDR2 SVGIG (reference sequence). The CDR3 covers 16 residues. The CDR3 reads CAWRTIQGIWTYEQYF. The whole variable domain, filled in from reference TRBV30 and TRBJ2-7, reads SQTIHQWPATLVQPVGSPLSLECTVEGTSNPNLYWYRQAAGRGLQLLFYSVGIGQISSEVPQNLSASRPQDRQFILSSKKLLLSDSGFYLCAWRTIQGIWTYEQYFGPGTRLTVT.

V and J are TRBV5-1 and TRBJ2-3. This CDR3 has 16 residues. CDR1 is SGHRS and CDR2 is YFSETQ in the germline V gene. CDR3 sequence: CASSLSAQMATDTQYF.

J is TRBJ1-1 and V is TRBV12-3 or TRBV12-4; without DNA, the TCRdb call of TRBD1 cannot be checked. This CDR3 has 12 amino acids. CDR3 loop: CASSPLTRRAFF.